This T cell receptor (beta chain) was sequenced during a study of neoadjuvant anti-PD-1 for oral cavity cancer. Six replicates per PBMC sample, mostly from around 500 ng of genomic DNA. TCRdb's table, derived via immunoSEQ multiplex PCR, lists solely in-frame clones and lacks some. The data contain about 62,000 clones, roughly 80% of them seen just once; the ten biggest clones take up 2.5% to 3%. This specimen was PBMCs, taken before nivolumab (anti-PD-1) treatment. The sequence was obtained from a person aged 40 to 85 with oral cavity squamous cell carcinoma.

The CDR3: CASIGPGLYEQYF. CDR3 DNA: TGTGCCAGCATTGGACCAGGCCTCTACGAGCAGTACTTC. This rearrangement joins TRBV6-1 to TRBJ2-7; D remains ambiguous. V was trimmed by 7 bases and J by 3 bases, leaving 13 bases between them. The CDR3 runs 13 residues. Germline V gene sequence: CDR1 MNHNS, CDR2 SASEGT.